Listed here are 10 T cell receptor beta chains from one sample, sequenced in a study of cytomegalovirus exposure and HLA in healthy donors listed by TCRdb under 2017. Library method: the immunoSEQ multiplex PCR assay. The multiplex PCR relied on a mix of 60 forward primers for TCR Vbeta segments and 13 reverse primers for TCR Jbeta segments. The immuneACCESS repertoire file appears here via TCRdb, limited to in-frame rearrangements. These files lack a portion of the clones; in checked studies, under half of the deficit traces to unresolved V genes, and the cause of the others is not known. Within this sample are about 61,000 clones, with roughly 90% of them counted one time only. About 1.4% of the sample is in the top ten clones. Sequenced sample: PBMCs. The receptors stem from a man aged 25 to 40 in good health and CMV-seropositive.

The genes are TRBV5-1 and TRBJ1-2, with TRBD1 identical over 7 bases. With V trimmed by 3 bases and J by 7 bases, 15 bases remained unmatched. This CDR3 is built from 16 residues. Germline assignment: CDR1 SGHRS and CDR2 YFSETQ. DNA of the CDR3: TGCGCCAGCAGCTATCATGACAGGGCTCGAACCTCTGGCTACACCTTC. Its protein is CASSYHDRARTSGYTF. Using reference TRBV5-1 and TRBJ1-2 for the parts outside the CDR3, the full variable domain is KAGVTQTPRYLIKTRGQQVTLSCSPISGHRSVSWYQQTPGQGLQFLFEYFSETQRNKGNFPGRFSGRQFSNSRSEMNVSTLELGDSALYLCASSYHDRARTSGYTFGSGTRLTVV.

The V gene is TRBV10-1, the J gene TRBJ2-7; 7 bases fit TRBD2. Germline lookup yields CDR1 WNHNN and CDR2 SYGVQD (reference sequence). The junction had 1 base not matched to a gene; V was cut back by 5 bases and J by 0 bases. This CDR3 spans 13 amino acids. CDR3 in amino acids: CASSPGGSYEQYF. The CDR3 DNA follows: TGCGCCAGCAGTCCGGGGGGCTCCTACGAGCAGTACTTC.

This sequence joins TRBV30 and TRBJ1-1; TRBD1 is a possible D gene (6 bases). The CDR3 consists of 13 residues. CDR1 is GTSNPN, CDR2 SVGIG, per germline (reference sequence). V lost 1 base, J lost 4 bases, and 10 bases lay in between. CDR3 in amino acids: CAWSAAGATEAFF. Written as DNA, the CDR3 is TGTGCCTGGAGTGCTGCAGGGGCCACTGAAGCTTTCTTT.

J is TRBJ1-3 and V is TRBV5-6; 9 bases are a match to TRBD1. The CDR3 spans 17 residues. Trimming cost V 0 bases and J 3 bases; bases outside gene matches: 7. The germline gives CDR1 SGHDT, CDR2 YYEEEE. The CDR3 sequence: CASSLVVDRGFGNTIYF. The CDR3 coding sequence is TGTGCCAGCAGCTTGGTGGTCGACAGGGGGTTTGGAAACACCATATATTTT.

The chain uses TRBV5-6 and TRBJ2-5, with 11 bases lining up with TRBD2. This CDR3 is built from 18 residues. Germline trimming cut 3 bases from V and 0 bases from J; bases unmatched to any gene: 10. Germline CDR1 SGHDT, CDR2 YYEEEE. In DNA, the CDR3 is TGTGCCAGCAGCTCGGGGGCTAGCGGGAGGACCTACCAAGAGACCCAGTACTTC. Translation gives CASSSGASGRTYQETQYF. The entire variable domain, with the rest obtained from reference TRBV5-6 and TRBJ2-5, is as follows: DAGVTQSPTHLIKTRGQQVTLRCSPKSGHDTVSWYQQALGQGPQFIFQYYEEEERQRGNFPDRFSGHQFPNYSSELNVNALLLGDSALYLCASSSGASGRTYQETQYFGPGTRLLVL.

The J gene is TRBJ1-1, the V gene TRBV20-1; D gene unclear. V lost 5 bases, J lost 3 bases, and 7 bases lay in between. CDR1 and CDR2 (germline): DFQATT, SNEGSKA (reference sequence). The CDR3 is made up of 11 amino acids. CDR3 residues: CSAPRDTEAFF. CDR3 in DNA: TGCAGTGCTCCGAGGGACACTGAAGCTTTCTTT.

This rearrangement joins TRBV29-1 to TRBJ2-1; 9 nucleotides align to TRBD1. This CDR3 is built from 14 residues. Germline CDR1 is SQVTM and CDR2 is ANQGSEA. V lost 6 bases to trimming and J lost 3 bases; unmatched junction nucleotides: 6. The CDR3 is CSVGQGGIYNEQFF. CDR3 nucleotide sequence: TGCAGCGTGGGACAGGGAGGGATCTACAATGAGCAGTTCTTC.

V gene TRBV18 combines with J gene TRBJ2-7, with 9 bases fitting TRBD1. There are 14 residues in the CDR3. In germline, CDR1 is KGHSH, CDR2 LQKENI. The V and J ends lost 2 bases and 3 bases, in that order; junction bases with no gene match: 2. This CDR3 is CASSPVDRGYEQYF. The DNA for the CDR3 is TGTGCCAGCTCACCAGTGGACAGGGGCTACGAGCAGTACTTC.

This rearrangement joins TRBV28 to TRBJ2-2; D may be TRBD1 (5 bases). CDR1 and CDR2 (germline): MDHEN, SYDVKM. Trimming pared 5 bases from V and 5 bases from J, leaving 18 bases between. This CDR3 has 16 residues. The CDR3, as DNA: TGTGCCAGCAGTCCGTCCAGGGAAGAAGGGACCGGGGAGCTGTTTTTT. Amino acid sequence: CASSPSREEGTGELFF.

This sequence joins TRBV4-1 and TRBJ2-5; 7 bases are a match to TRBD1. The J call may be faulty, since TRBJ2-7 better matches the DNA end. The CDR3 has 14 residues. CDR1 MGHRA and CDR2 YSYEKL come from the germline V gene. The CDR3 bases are TGCGCCAGCGGCAAGGGGGCCAGCTCCTACGAGCAGTACTTC. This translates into CASGKGASSYEQYF.